This TCR beta chain appears in the sequencing data of a study of T cell repertoires in cytomegalovirus infection. Whole-study context: Both a matching HLA type and CMV infection were indicated by public TCR beta signatures. General observations from the study: Carriers of CMV and the relevant HLA type were discriminated by public TCR beta frequency. The ex vivo response was dominated by HLA-C-restricted CMV-specific TCR beta clonotypes.

The CDR3 has 11 amino acids. V was shortened by 3 bases and J by 9 bases, with 9 bases between the two germline ends. Germline V lookup: CDR1 SEHNR, CDR2 FQNEAQ (reference sequence). This clonotype has a handful of counts. Its antigen is still unknown. TCRdb redid the calling of the reads with MiXCR, one entry per CDR3 protein. The sample comprises almost 500,000 distinct CDR3 sequences, roughly 10% of which are singletons, and roughly 10% rests with the top ten. This clonotype originated in a human donor in good health (CMV status not recorded). Some clones in this sample may be carry-over from other donors' samples. The material sequenced was PBMCs. The chain combines TRBV7-9 with TRBJ2-7; D assignment may be TRBD1 or TRBD2 (5 bases each). DNA for the CDR3: TGTGCCAGCAGCTTTGGGACCTGGCAGTACTTC. Translated, it gives CASSFGTWQYF.